This T cell receptor (beta chain) appears in the sequencing data of a study of blood T cell repertoires in COVID-19. Background on the study: COVID-19 samples collected from the United States, Italy and Spain covered acute and convalescent phases.

Data came from immunoSEQ multiplex PCR; TCRdb stores just in-frame clones and leaves some out. Of some 110,000 clones in the sample, 86% were seen once. V was pared by 3 bases and J by 4 bases, with 10 bases of the junction left unmatched. This CDR3 is built from 16 residues. Looked up from germline, CDR1 is SGHTS and CDR2 is YDEGEE. This receptor was identified in a man in his forties or fifties with acute or convalescent COVID-19. The specimen sequenced was peripheral blood. The chain uses TRBV5-8 and TRBJ1-3; TRBD1 matches at 7 bases. The CDR3 loop reads CASSSRTGLGGNTIYF. The CDR3 DNA sequence: TGTGCCAGCAGCTCCCGGACAGGTCTTGGCGGAAACACCATATATTTT.